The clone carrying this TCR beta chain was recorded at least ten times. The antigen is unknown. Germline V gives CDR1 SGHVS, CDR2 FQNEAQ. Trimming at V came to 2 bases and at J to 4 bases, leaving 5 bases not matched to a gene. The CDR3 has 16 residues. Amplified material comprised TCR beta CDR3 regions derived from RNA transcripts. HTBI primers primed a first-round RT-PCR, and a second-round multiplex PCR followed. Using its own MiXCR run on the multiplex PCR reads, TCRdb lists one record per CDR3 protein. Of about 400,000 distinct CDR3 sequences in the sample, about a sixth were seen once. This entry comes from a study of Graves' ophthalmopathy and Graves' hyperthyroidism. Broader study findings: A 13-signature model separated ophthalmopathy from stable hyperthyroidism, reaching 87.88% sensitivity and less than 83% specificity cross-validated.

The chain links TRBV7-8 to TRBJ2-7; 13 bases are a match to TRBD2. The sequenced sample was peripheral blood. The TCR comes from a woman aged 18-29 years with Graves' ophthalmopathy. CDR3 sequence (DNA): TGTGCCAGCAGCTTAAGGACTAGCGGGGGCGGTTACGAGCAGTACTTC. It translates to CASSLRTSGGGYEQYF.